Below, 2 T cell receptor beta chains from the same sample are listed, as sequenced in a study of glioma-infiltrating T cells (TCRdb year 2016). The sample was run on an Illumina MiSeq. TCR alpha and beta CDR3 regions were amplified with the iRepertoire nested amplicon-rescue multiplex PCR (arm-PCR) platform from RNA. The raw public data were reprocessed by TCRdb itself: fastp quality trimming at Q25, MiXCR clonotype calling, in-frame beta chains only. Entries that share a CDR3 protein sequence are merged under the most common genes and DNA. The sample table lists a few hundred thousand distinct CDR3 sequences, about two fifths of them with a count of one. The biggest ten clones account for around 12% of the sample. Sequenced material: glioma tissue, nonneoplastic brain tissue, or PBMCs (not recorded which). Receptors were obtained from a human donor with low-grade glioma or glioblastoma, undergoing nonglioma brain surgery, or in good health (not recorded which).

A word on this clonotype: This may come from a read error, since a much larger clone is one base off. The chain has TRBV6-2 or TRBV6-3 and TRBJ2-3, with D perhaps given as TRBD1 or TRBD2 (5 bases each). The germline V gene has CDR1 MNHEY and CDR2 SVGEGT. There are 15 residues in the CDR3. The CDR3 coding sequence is TGTGCCAGCAGTTATACGGTACGGGGCACAGATACGCTGTATTTT. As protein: CASSYTVRGTDTLYF.

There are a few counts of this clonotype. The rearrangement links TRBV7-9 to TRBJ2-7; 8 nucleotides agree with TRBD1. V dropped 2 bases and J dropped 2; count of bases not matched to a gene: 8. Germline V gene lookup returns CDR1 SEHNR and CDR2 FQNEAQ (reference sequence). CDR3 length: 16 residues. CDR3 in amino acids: CASSLHRDRPTYEQYF. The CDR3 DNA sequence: TGTGCCAGCAGCTTACACCGGGACAGGCCCACCTACGAGCAGTACTTC.